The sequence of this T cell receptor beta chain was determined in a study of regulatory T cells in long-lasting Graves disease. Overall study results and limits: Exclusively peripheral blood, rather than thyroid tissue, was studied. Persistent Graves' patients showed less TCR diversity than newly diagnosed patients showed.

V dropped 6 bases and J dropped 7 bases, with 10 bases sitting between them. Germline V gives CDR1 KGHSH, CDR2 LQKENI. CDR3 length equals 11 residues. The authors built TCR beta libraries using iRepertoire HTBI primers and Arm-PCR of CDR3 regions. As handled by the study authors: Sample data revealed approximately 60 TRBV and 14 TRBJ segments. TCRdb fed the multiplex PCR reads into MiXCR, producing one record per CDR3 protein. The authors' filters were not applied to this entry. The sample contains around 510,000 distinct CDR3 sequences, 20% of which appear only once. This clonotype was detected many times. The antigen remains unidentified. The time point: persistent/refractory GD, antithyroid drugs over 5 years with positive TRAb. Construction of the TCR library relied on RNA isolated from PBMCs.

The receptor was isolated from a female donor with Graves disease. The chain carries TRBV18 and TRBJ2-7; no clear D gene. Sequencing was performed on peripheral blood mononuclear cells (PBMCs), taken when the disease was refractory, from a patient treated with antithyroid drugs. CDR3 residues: CASSSPTEQYF. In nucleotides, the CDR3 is TGTGCCAGCTCGTCCCCGACGGAGCAGTACTTC.